This passage covers 2 T cell receptor beta chains from one sample sequenced in a study of blood T cells in healthy people across ages. Sample-barcoded 5' priming and a J-beta primer mix drove a second PCR of 7 to 11 cycles. TCRdb processed the 5' RACE reads anew with MiXCR; each CDR3 protein has one entry. The profile shows roughly 1,500,000 distinct CDR3 sequences, around two fifths of them singletons. Sequenced sample: blood. These receptors were obtained from a woman younger than 35 in good health.

This clonotype was detected only a few times. The V call is TRBV7-2, the J call TRBJ2-7; 14 bases map to TRBD2. V shed 3 bases and J 0 bases; nucleotides not matched to a gene: 7. CDR1 is SGHTA and CDR2 is FQGNSA in the germline V gene. This CDR3 region has 18 residues. CDR3 DNA: TGTGCCAGCAGCTTGGGACTAGCGGGAGTTGGCGGCTCCTACGAGCAGTACTTC. It is translated as CASSLGLAGVGGSYEQYF.

The V call is TRBV12-3 or TRBV12-4, the J call TRBJ2-7; D may be TRBD1 or TRBD2 (5 bases each). CDR3 length: 15 residues. V was pared by 6 bases and J by 3 bases, with 18 bases between. CDR3 amino acids: CASRDNGDLLYEQYF. CDR3 bases: TGTGCCAGCAGAGATAATGGGGACCTACTCTACGAGCAGTACTTC.